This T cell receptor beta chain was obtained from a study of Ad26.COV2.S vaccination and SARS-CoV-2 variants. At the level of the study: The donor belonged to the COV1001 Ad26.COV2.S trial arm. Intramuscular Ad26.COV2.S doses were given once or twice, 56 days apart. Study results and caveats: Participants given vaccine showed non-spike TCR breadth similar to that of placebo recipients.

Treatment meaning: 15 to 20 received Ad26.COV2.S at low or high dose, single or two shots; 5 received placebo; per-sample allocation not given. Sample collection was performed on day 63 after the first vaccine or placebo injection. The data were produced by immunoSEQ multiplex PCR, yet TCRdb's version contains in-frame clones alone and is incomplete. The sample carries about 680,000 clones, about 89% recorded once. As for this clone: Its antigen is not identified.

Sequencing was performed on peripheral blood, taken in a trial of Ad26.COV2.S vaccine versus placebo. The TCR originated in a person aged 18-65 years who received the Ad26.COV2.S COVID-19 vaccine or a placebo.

The CDR3, as DNA: TGTGCCAGCAGCACGGACAGGACGATAGGCTACACCTTC. Its translation is CASSTDRTIGYTF. The rearrangement uses TRBV5-8 and TRBJ1-2; 7 positions match TRBD1. The CDR3 is 13 amino acids. Germline V lookup: CDR1 SGHTS, CDR2 YDEGEE. V trimming: 4 bases; J trimming: 8 bases; junction bases outside the gene matches: 8.